This TCR beta chain is drawn from a study of T cell responses to AZD1222 COVID-19 vaccine. In the case of this clone: Antigen unknown.

Germline-derived CDR1 and CDR2 are SNHLY and FYNNEI. CDR3 size: 14 residues. Trimming shortened V by 8 bases and J by 9 bases, and 20 bases separated the two germline ends. Study results and caveats: Only a handful of people who got AZD1222 tested seropositive at baseline. Donors were chiefly white British, with a greater number of females, and clonal diversity was perhaps underestimated.

Produced via immunoSEQ multiplex PCR; TCRdb's table is partial and in-frame only. The sample contains 160,000 or so clones, 91% of which appear only once. The sample was peripheral blood, taken on day 0 of AZD1222 vaccination. The chain uses TRBV2 and TRBJ2-1, with D tentatively TRBD2 (5 bases). This clonotype was sampled from an adult in good health. The CDR3 loop reads CASRAPQLAGEQFF. The CDR3 region has the DNA TGTGCCAGCCGGGCCCCTCAGCTAGCCGGTGAGCAGTTCTTC.